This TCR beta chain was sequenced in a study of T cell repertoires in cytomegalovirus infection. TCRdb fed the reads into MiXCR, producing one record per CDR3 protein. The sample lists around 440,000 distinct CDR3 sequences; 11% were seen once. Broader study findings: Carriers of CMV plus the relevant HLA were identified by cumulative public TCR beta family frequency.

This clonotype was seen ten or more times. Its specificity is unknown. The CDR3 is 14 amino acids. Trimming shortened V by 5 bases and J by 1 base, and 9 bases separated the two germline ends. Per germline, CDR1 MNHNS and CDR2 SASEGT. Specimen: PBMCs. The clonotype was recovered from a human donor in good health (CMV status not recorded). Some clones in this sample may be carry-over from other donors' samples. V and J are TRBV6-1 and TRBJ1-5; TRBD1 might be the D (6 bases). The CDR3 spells CASSTTGSNQPQHF. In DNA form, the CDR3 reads TGTGCCAGCAGTACGACAGGAAGCAATCAGCCCCAGCATTTT.